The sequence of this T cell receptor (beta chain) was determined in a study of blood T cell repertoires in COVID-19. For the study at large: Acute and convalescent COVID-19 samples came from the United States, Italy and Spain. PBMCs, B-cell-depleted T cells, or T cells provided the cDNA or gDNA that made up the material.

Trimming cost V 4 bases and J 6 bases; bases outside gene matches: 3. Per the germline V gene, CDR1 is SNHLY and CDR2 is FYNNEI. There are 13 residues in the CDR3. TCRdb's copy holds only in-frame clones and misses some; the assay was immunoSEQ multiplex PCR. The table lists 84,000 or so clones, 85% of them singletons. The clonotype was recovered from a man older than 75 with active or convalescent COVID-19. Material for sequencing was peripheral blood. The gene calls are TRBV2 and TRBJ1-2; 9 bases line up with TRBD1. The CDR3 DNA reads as TGTGCCAGCAGTGCCCGGGACAGGGATGGCTACACCTTC. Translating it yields CASSARDRDGYTF.